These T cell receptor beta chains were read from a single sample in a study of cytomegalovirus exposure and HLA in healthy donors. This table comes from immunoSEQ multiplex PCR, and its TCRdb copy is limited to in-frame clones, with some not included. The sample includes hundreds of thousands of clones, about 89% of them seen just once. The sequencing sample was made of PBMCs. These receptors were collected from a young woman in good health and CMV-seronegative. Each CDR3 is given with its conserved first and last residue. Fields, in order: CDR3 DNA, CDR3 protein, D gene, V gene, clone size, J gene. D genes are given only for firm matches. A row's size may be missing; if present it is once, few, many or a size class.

cdr3_nt: TGTGCCAGCAGCTTTAAGGGGGCCGGGGAGCTGTTTTTT
cdr3_aa: CASSFKGAGELFF
d_call: -
v_call: TRBV5-6
clone_size: few
j_call: TRBJ2-2

cdr3_nt: TGTGCCAGTAGTTACAGGGACGATACGCAGTATTTT
cdr3_aa: CASSYRDDTQYF
d_call: -
v_call: TRBV19
clone_size: -
j_call: TRBJ2-3

cdr3_nt: TGTGCCAGCAGCTTAATAGCGCTTCCCGGGGAGCTGTTTTTT
cdr3_aa: CASSLIALPGELFF
d_call: -
v_call: TRBV7-9
clone_size: once
j_call: TRBJ2-2

cdr3_nt: TGCGCCAGCTCTAGCGGGGAATACCAAGAGACCCAGTACTTC
cdr3_aa: CASSSGEYQETQYF
d_call: TRBD2
v_call: TRBV5-1
clone_size: -
j_call: TRBJ2-5

cdr3_nt: TGCGCCAGCAGCCGCCCACTAGCGGGGACCTACGAGCAGTACTTC
cdr3_aa: CASSRPLAGTYEQYF
d_call: TRBD2
v_call: TRBV4-1
clone_size: -
j_call: TRBJ2-7

cdr3_nt: TGTGCCAGTCAGGCCTACTATGGCTACACCTTC
cdr3_aa: CASQAYYGYTF
d_call: -
v_call: TRBV19
clone_size: -
j_call: TRBJ1-2

cdr3_nt: TGTGCCAGCAGCTTAGAGGGCAGGGGGTACAATGAGCAGTTCTTC
cdr3_aa: CASSLEGRGYNEQFF
d_call: TRBD1
v_call: TRBV11-3
clone_size: -
j_call: TRBJ2-1

cdr3_nt: TGCGCCAGCAGCACACTCGGGCTAGCCTCAGATACGCAGTATTTT
cdr3_aa: CASSTLGLASDTQYF
d_call: -
v_call: TRBV5-1
clone_size: -
j_call: TRBJ2-3

cdr3_nt: TGTGCCAGTACCACCATAGCGAGGAGCACAGATACGCAGTATTTT
cdr3_aa: CASTTIARSTDTQYF
d_call: -
v_call: TRBV19
clone_size: -
j_call: TRBJ2-3

cdr3_nt: TGTGCCAGCACTCGGTCCACGGACTATGGCTACACCTTC
cdr3_aa: CASTRSTDYGYTF
d_call: -
v_call: TRBV2
clone_size: -
j_call: TRBJ1-2

cdr3_nt: TGTGCCAGCAGTTACTCGGGGGGGGCGCGAACTGAAGCTTTCTTT
cdr3_aa: CASSYSGGARTEAFF
d_call: -
v_call: TRBV6-5
clone_size: -
j_call: TRBJ1-1

cdr3_nt: TGTGCCAGCAGCCCCGGGGGGACAAAGGCAACTAATGAAAAACTGTTTTTT
cdr3_aa: CASSPGGTKATNEKLFF
d_call: -
v_call: TRBV9
clone_size: few
j_call: TRBJ1-4

cdr3_nt: TGTGCCAGCAGCTTAGACCATTTTGGGAGGGTAGCGGGGGAGCAGTACTTC
cdr3_aa: CASSLDHFGRVAGEQYF
d_call: TRBD2
v_call: TRBV7-2
clone_size: -
j_call: TRBJ2-7

cdr3_nt: TGTGCCAGCAGCTTGAACAGGCGGAACACTGAAGCTTTCTTT
cdr3_aa: CASSLNRRNTEAFF
d_call: -
v_call: TRBV5-6
clone_size: -
j_call: TRBJ1-1

cdr3_nt: TGTGCCAGCAGCTTAGCGGGGGGGAGTTATTACGAGCAGTACTTC
cdr3_aa: CASSLAGGSYYEQYF
d_call: TRBD2
v_call: TRBV7-6
clone_size: -
j_call: TRBJ2-7

cdr3_nt: TGCGCCAGCAGCCCAGGACAGGGTTGGGGCCCGTATGGCTACACCTTC
cdr3_aa: CASSPGQGWGPYGYTF
d_call: TRBD1
v_call: TRBV4-3
clone_size: -
j_call: TRBJ1-2

cdr3_nt: TGCGCCAGCAGCTTGGATGTAGCGGGGGTCCATTACTTC
cdr3_aa: CASSLDVAGVHYF
d_call: TRBD2
v_call: TRBV5-1
clone_size: -
j_call: TRBJ2-5

cdr3_nt: TGTGCCAGCAGAATGGGACAGGGGTTCTTT
cdr3_aa: CASRMGQGFF
d_call: -
v_call: TRBV21-1
clone_size: few
j_call: TRBJ1-1

cdr3_nt: TGTGCCAGCAGCCATACAGGGGCTTCCTACGAGCAGTACTTC
cdr3_aa: CASSHTGASYEQYF
d_call: TRBD1
v_call: TRBV14
clone_size: -
j_call: TRBJ2-7

cdr3_nt: TGCGCCAGCAGTGAGTCACAGAACACTGAAGCTTTCTTT
cdr3_aa: CASSESQNTEAFF
d_call: -
v_call: TRBV10-1
clone_size: -
j_call: TRBJ1-1

cdr3_nt: TGCGCCAGCAGTGAGTCCGCTAGCGGGGGGAATGAGCAGTTCTTC
cdr3_aa: CASSESASGGNEQFF
d_call: TRBD2
v_call: TRBV10-2
clone_size: -
j_call: TRBJ2-1

cdr3_nt: TGTGCCAGCAGTGACTACCGGCCAGGGAACAATGAGCAGTTCTTC
cdr3_aa: CASSDYRPGNNEQFF
d_call: -
v_call: TRBV25-1
clone_size: once
j_call: TRBJ2-1

cdr3_nt: TGTGCCAGCAGCAGGGCGTCTAACTATGGCTACACCTTC
cdr3_aa: CASSRASNYGYTF
d_call: -
v_call: TRBV27
clone_size: -
j_call: TRBJ1-2

cdr3_nt: TGTGCCAGCAGCTCCATGGACAGGGGGTCCACTGAAGCTTTCTTT
cdr3_aa: CASSSMDRGSTEAFF
d_call: TRBD1
v_call: TRBV7-8
clone_size: -
j_call: TRBJ1-1

cdr3_nt: TGCAGCGTTGATTACTCTAACACTGAAGCTTTCTTT
cdr3_aa: CSVDYSNTEAFF
d_call: -
v_call: TRBV29-1
clone_size: -
j_call: TRBJ1-1

cdr3_nt: TGTGCCAGCAGTGGGCGGCCGGCCGTGTACTTC
cdr3_aa: CASSGRPAVYF
d_call: -
v_call: TRBV2
clone_size: once
j_call: TRBJ2-4

cdr3_nt: TGTGCCAGCAGTGGGATCGGGGGGGGCTATGGCTACACCTTC
cdr3_aa: CASSGIGGGYGYTF
d_call: -
v_call: TRBV6-5
clone_size: -
j_call: TRBJ1-2

cdr3_nt: TGCGCCAGCAGCCAAGATTGGGGGGATTACGAGCAGTACTTC
cdr3_aa: CASSQDWGDYEQYF
d_call: -
v_call: TRBV4-1
clone_size: -
j_call: TRBJ2-7

cdr3_nt: TGTGCCAGCAGCCCGAATTCAGGGGCCGAAGCTTTCTTT
cdr3_aa: CASSPNSGAEAFF
d_call: -
v_call: TRBV7-9
clone_size: -
j_call: TRBJ1-1

cdr3_nt: TGTGCCAGCAGCTTACCCGGGGGAACCAAACAAGAGACCCAGTACTTC
cdr3_aa: CASSLPGGTKQETQYF
d_call: -
v_call: TRBV7-9
clone_size: once
j_call: TRBJ2-5

cdr3_nt: TGTGCCAGCAGCTTAACTAGCGGGTCCTCCTACAATGAGCAGTTCTTC
cdr3_aa: CASSLTSGSSYNEQFF
d_call: TRBD2
v_call: TRBV11-2
clone_size: -
j_call: TRBJ2-1

cdr3_nt: TGTGCCACGATTTACCCTCCCCAGCGGACCACAGATACGCAGTATTTT
cdr3_aa: CATIYPPQRTTDTQYF
d_call: -
v_call: TRBV10-3
clone_size: -
j_call: TRBJ2-3

cdr3_nt: TGCGCCAGCAGCTTGGCCCAGCAGGGACTCGAGCAGTACTTC
cdr3_aa: CASSLAQQGLEQYF
d_call: -
v_call: TRBV5-1
clone_size: -
j_call: TRBJ2-7

cdr3_nt: TGTGCCAGCAGCTCCCGAGGTGGACTAGCGGGGACCACGGCGCAGTATTTT
cdr3_aa: CASSSRGGLAGTTAQYF
d_call: TRBD2
v_call: TRBV7-9
clone_size: -
j_call: TRBJ2-3

cdr3_nt: TGTGCCAGCAGCTCCCGGGACAGGGTCTACGAGCAGTACTTC
cdr3_aa: CASSSRDRVYEQYF
d_call: TRBD1
v_call: TRBV13
clone_size: -
j_call: TRBJ2-7

cdr3_nt: TGTGCCAGCAAGGGGGATACCGGGACAGGGTGGGTCGAGCAGTACTTC
cdr3_aa: CASKGDTGTGWVEQYF
d_call: TRBD1
v_call: TRBV2
clone_size: -
j_call: TRBJ2-7

cdr3_nt: TGTGCCAGTAGTACCAGGCAGACCTCCTATAATTCACCCCTCCACTTT
cdr3_aa: CASSTRQTSYNSPLHF
d_call: -
v_call: TRBV19
clone_size: -
j_call: TRBJ1-6

cdr3_nt: TGTGCCAGCAGTTCCGTTGTTCCCAGTGGGGCGGAAGAGACCCAGTACTTC
cdr3_aa: CASSSVVPSGAEETQYF
d_call: -
v_call: TRBV27
clone_size: -
j_call: TRBJ2-5

cdr3_nt: TGTGCCAGCTCACCTCTGGGAGGGGTGGAAAGTGAAGCTTTCTTT
cdr3_aa: CASSPLGGVESEAFF
d_call: -
v_call: TRBV18
clone_size: -
j_call: TRBJ1-1

cdr3_nt: TGTGCCAGTGGACAGGGGGCCTCTGGAAACACCATATATTTT
cdr3_aa: CASGQGASGNTIYF
d_call: TRBD1
v_call: TRBV7-8
clone_size: -
j_call: TRBJ1-3

cdr3_nt: TGCGCCAGCAGCCAAGTCGAGGGAACTGAAGCTTTCTTT
cdr3_aa: CASSQVEGTEAFF
d_call: -
v_call: TRBV4-1
clone_size: -
j_call: TRBJ1-1

cdr3_nt: TGTGCCAGCACCTCCCCCACAGGGATCAACGAGCAGTACTTC
cdr3_aa: CASTSPTGINEQYF
d_call: -
v_call: TRBV6-5
clone_size: once
j_call: TRBJ2-7

cdr3_nt: TGTGCCAGCAGCGTAGCCGGCGGGATAAGCACAGATACGCAGTATTTT
cdr3_aa: CASSVAGGISTDTQYF
d_call: -
v_call: TRBV9
clone_size: once
j_call: TRBJ2-3

cdr3_nt: TGTGCCAGCAGCGAGATTGCCGGGGAGCTGTTTTTT
cdr3_aa: CASSEIAGELFF
d_call: -
v_call: TRBV11-2
clone_size: -
j_call: TRBJ2-2

cdr3_nt: TGTGCCTGGAGTGTTGCGGGAGGAAACACCATATATTTT
cdr3_aa: CAWSVAGGNTIYF
d_call: -
v_call: TRBV30
clone_size: -
j_call: TRBJ1-3

cdr3_nt: TGTGCCAGCAGCCCCCAGACAGGGGCGGATTGGGTTTTCTTT
cdr3_aa: CASSPQTGADWVFF
d_call: TRBD1
v_call: TRBV14
clone_size: -
j_call: TRBJ1-1

cdr3_nt: TGCGCCAGCAGCTTGGCAGAGGGGACAGGGCATCAGCCCCAGCATTTT
cdr3_aa: CASSLAEGTGHQPQHF
d_call: TRBD1
v_call: TRBV5-1
clone_size: -
j_call: TRBJ1-5

cdr3_nt: TGTGCCAGCAGCTTAGCGCTCGGACTGACTCAGCCCCAGCATTTT
cdr3_aa: CASSLALGLTQPQHF
d_call: -
v_call: TRBV7-8
clone_size: -
j_call: TRBJ1-5

cdr3_nt: TGTGCCAGCAGCTACAACGACAATGAGCAGTTCTTC
cdr3_aa: CASSYNDNEQFF
d_call: -
v_call: TRBV11-2
clone_size: -
j_call: TRBJ2-1

cdr3_nt: TGCGCCAGCAGCCGGAGCGTAACCGGGACAGGGTGGAATTTT
cdr3_aa: CASSRSVTGTGWNF
d_call: TRBD1
v_call: TRBV4-3
clone_size: -
j_call: TRBJ2-3

cdr3_nt: TGTGCCAGCAGCTTAGATCGGGGGAACTACAATGAGCAGTTCTTC
cdr3_aa: CASSLDRGNYNEQFF
d_call: -
v_call: TRBV7-2
clone_size: -
j_call: TRBJ2-1

cdr3_nt: TGTGCCAGCAGTGACGGCGGCTATGGCTACACCTTC
cdr3_aa: CASSDGGYGYTF
d_call: -
v_call: TRBV6-4
clone_size: few
j_call: TRBJ1-2

cdr3_nt: TGTGCCAGTAGTTTCGAGGGTTCACCCCTCCACTTT
cdr3_aa: CASSFEGSPLHF
d_call: -
v_call: TRBV19
clone_size: -
j_call: TRBJ1-6

cdr3_nt: TGCGCCAGCAGCTTGGCGGGACAGGGGACCACTGAAGCTTTCTTT
cdr3_aa: CASSLAGQGTTEAFF
d_call: TRBD1
v_call: TRBV5-1
clone_size: -
j_call: TRBJ1-1

cdr3_nt: TGTGCCAGCAAACAAGGGGATGAGCAGTTCTTC
cdr3_aa: CASKQGDEQFF
d_call: -
v_call: TRBV6-1
clone_size: -
j_call: TRBJ2-1

cdr3_nt: TGTGCCAGCAGCTGGGGGACAGATAGCAATCAGCCCCAGCATTTT
cdr3_aa: CASSWGTDSNQPQHF
d_call: TRBD1
v_call: TRBV5-4
clone_size: few
j_call: TRBJ1-5

cdr3_nt: TGCGCCAGCAGCTTGACAACAGGGGGAAGAGGGGCCACTGAAGCTTTCTTT
cdr3_aa: CASSLTTGGRGATEAFF
d_call: TRBD1
v_call: TRBV5-1
clone_size: -
j_call: TRBJ1-1

cdr3_nt: TGCGCCAGCAGCCAAGAGTTGAGCTATGACAGGGTTGAGACCGGGGAGCTGTTTTTT
cdr3_aa: CASSQELSYDRVETGELFF
d_call: TRBD1
v_call: TRBV4-3
clone_size: -
j_call: TRBJ2-2

cdr3_nt: TGTGCCAGCAGTGTCGTGGCGGGAGCCCTACAGTTCTTC
cdr3_aa: CASSVVAGALQFF
d_call: TRBD2
v_call: TRBV2
clone_size: -
j_call: TRBJ2-1

cdr3_nt: TGTGCCAGCTCACCCCTAACTAGCCTCGGGGAGCTGTTTTTT
cdr3_aa: CASSPLTSLGELFF
d_call: -
v_call: TRBV18
clone_size: -
j_call: TRBJ2-2